This TCR beta chain derives from a study of cytomegalovirus exposure and HLA in healthy donors. For the study at large: The roughly 130 validation repertoires used the same platform as the roughly 670 first-cohort repertoires, a later analysis reported. Study-wide results and caveats: While the bulk of TCR sequences proved rare, some public TCRs turned up in many donors. The finding came from a later analysis; first-cohort TCR clusters tended to co-occur in the 130 or so validation repertoires.

The CDR3 is 17 residues long. CDR1 LNHDA and CDR2 SQIVND come from the germline V gene (reference sequence). The junction had 8 bases not matched to a gene; V was cut back by 3 bases and J by 0 bases. The validation cohort, a group of around 130 subjects, included the donors and was separate from the roughly 670-subject first cohort. The table came from immunoSEQ multiplex PCR; TCRdb's copy has only in-frame clones and leaves some out. The sample carries 250,000 to 350,000 clones, approximately 86% recorded once. For this clone: Its antigen is unknown.

The sample was PBMCs. The sequence was collected from a woman in her 30s in good health and CMV-seropositive. J is TRBJ2-1 and V is TRBV19; 7 bases line up with TRBD2. This CDR3 reads CASSIRGLAVSYNEQFF. The CDR3 DNA reads TGTGCCAGTAGTATCCGGGGCCTAGCGGTCTCCTACAATGAGCAGTTCTTC.